One and the same sample provided the 28 T cell receptor beta chains below, sequenced in a study of T cells expressing NK-cell markers. TCRdb re-called the 5' RACE reads and shows each CDR3 protein once, DNA omitted. The sample features roughly 380,000 distinct CDR3 sequences, with roughly 5.4% in its top ten. Sequencing input: blood T cells: a sorted CD56 or NKG2C T cell subset, CD4+ or CD8+ T cells, or bulk PBMC T cells (not recorded which). Receptors were obtained from a man between 18 and 69 years old in good health.

This chain links TRBV14 with TRBJ2-2; there is no DNA to check the TCRdb D call of TRBD1. In germline, CDR1 is SGHDN, CDR2 FVKESK. The CDR3 consists of 16 residues. CDR3: CASSPPWAGNTGELFF.

The rearrangement links TRBV7-9 to TRBJ1-2; TCRdb gives TRBD1 as the D gene, but with no DNA this cannot be confirmed. This CDR3 is 13 amino acids long. Germline V gene lookup returns CDR1 SEHNR and CDR2 FQNEAQ (reference sequence). The chain's CDR3 is CASSFDRPGGYTF.

This chain connects TRBV11-2 to TRBJ2-1. Germline-derived CDR1 and CDR2 are SGHAT and FQNNGV. This CDR3 is built from 15 residues. CDR3 residues: CASSSQTGPYNEQFF.

This clonotype is medium-sized by frequency. The J gene is TRBJ1-1, the V gene TRBV7-2; no DNA is available, so the TRBD1 call from TCRdb remains unchecked. Germline CDR1 reads SGHTA; CDR2 reads FQGNSA. The CDR3 has 13 residues. This CDR3 is CASSLADRYEAFF.

This chain links TRBV7-9 with TRBJ1-2; the TCRdb call, TRBD1, lacks DNA for checking. The CDR3 length is 16 residues. In germline, CDR1 is SEHNR, CDR2 FQNEAQ (reference sequence). CDR3 in amino acids: CASSLRGAAKNYGYTF.

The J gene is TRBJ2-7, the V gene TRBV7-9; TCRdb returns TRBD1, unconfirmable since there is no DNA. The CDR3 is 15 residues long. Germline V CDR1 and CDR2: SEHNR, FQNEAQ (reference sequence). CDR3 in amino acids: CASSSGQGYAYEQYF.

The gene calls are TRBV7-9 and TRBJ2-1; TCRdb proposes TRBD1, but this gene call is untestable without DNA. Germline V gene data show CDR1 as SEHNR and CDR2 as FQNEAQ (reference sequence). CDR3 length: 17 residues. The CDR3: CASSFRAGTGTYNEQFF.

The chain is built from TRBV3-1 and TRBJ1-3. The germline V gene has CDR1 LGHDT and CDR2 YNNKEL (reference sequence). The CDR3 loop spans 14 amino acids. CDR3 region: CASSQVGFVNTIYF.

This chain connects TRBV6-1 to TRBJ1-1. This CDR3 has 15 amino acids. Germline V lookup: CDR1 MNHNS, CDR2 SASEGT. The CDR3: CASSRKGPKNTEAFF.

The chain employs TRBV7-7 and TRBJ2-2; TCRdb's D call, TRBD1, is unchecked because there is no DNA. The CDR3 contains 15 residues. CDR1 is SSHAT, CDR2 FNYEAQ, per germline (reference sequence). CDR3 sequence reads: CASTRVQGDTGELFF.

The chain uses TRBV13 and TRBJ2-5; the TRBD2 assignment by TCRdb is unverifiable without DNA. CDR1 is PRHDT, CDR2 FYEKMQ, per germline (reference sequence). CDR3 length: 21 amino acids. The CDR3 sequence: CASSLGVFPAGPSNYQETQYF.

The chain recombines TRBV10-3 with TRBJ1-2. The CDR3 loop spans 16 amino acids. Germline CDR1 ENHRY, CDR2 SYGVKD. CDR3 sequence: CAISESRRTVNYGYTF.

The chain joins TRBV11-2 to TRBJ1-3. This CDR3 spans 16 amino acids. Germline V gives CDR1 SGHAT, CDR2 FQNNGV. CDR3 sequence reads: CASSHGGAGSGNTIYF.

CDR3 amino acids: CASSPRANNYYGYTF. The chain employs TRBV12-3 or TRBV12-4 and TRBJ1-2; the TCRdb call, TRBD1, lacks DNA for checking. The CDR3 covers 15 residues.

This sequence joins TRBV5-1 and TRBJ2-3; TCRdb designates TRBD1, a call that cannot be tested without DNA. This CDR3 is built from 13 residues. CDR1 and CDR2 from the germline V gene are SGHRS and YFSETQ. CDR3 sequence: CASSGGATDTQYF.

This sequence joins TRBV7-2 and TRBJ2-3; the TRBD2 assignment by TCRdb is unverifiable without DNA. CDR3 length: 14 amino acids. Germline V gives CDR1 SGHTA, CDR2 FQGNSA. The CDR3 loop is CASSLSSRADTQYF.

This sequence joins TRBV28 and TRBJ2-1. This CDR3 is 14 amino acids long. Looked up from germline, CDR1 is MDHEN and CDR2 is SYDVKM. The CDR3 loop is CATRRGSSYNEQFF.

This chain links TRBV20-1 with TRBJ2-7. CDR3 length: 14 amino acids. Germline assignment: CDR1 DFQATT and CDR2 SNEGSKA (reference sequence). The CDR3 reads CSASLVDRSYEQYF.

The chain employs TRBV20-1 and TRBJ1-2; TCRdb calls TRBD1, which cannot be checked without DNA. This CDR3 is built from 14 residues. Germline values: CDR1 DFQATT, CDR2 SNEGSKA (reference sequence). This chain's CDR3 is CSARPRNSYYGYTF.

The chain combines TRBV6-1 with TRBJ1-1. Germline CDR1 reads MNHNS; CDR2 reads SASEGT. This CDR3 region has 15 residues. The CDR3 region is CASSDRLDGIAEAFF.

CDR3 protein: CASSTTGGGTRGYTF. The chain is built from TRBV28 and TRBJ1-2; TCRdb selects TRBD1, and the lack of DNA leaves this call unchecked. This CDR3 spans 15 amino acids. Germline lookup yields CDR1 MDHEN and CDR2 SYDVKM.

The chain is built from TRBV11-2 and TRBJ2-6. Germline V gives CDR1 SGHAT, CDR2 FQNNGV. This CDR3 region has 18 residues. CDR3 amino acids: CASSLVSSASSGANVLTF.

The chain carries TRBV10-3 and TRBJ2-1; with no DNA, the TCRdb D assignment of TRBD1 cannot be verified. The CDR3 contains 15 residues. CDR1 ENHRY and CDR2 SYGVKD come from the germline V gene. The CDR3 loop reads CAISPGGGAYNEQFF.

The chain recombines TRBV20-1 with TRBJ1-2; TCRdb calls TRBD1, which cannot be checked without DNA. Germline-derived CDR1 and CDR2 are DFQATT and SNEGSKA (reference sequence). This CDR3 is 11 amino acids long. The CDR3 protein is CTPGINYGYTF.

The rearrangement joins TRBV7-8 to TRBJ2-5; TCRdb returns TRBD1, unconfirmable since there is no DNA. CDR1 and CDR2 (germline): SGHVS, FQNEAQ. CDR3 length: 15 residues. The CDR3 reads CASSTSQGRWETQYF.

The V gene is TRBV11-2, the J gene TRBJ2-2. There are 12 residues in the CDR3. From germline, CDR1 is SGHAT and CDR2 FQNNGV. This chain's CDR3 is CASSLYGRELFF.

The chain is built from TRBV5-6 and TRBJ2-7; no DNA is available, so the TRBD1 call from TCRdb remains unchecked. The CDR3 is 12 residues long. Germline CDR1 SGHDT, CDR2 YYEEEE. CDR3 in amino acids: CASSFSRGGSYF.

This chain uses TRBV12-3 or TRBV12-4 with TRBJ1-2; TCRdb's D call of TRBD1 is untestable without DNA. CDR3 length equals 13 residues. This chain's CDR3 is CASSDDRGGGYTF.